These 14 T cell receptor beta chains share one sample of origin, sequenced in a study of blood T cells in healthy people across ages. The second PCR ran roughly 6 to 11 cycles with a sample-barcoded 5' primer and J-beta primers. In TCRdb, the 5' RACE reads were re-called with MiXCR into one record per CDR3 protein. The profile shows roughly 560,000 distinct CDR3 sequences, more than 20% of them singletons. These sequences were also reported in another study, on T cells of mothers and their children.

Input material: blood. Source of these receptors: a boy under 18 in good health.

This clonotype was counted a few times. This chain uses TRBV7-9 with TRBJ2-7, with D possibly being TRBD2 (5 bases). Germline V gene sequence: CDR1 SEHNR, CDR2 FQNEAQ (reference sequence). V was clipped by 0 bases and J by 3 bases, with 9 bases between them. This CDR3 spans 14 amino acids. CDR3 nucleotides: TGTGCCAGCAGCTTAGCGCGCGAGGGCTACGAGCAGTACTTC. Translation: CASSLAREGYEQYF.

CDR3 in DNA: TGTGCCAGCAGAACCGGGAGAAGCACAGATACGCAGTATTTT. Its protein is CASRTGRSTDTQYF. The rearrangement joins TRBV7-9 to TRBJ2-3; perhaps TRBD2 as D (6 bases). Deletions cut 6 bases from V and 0 bases from J, with 10 bases between. CDR1 and CDR2 from the germline V gene are SEHNR and FQNEAQ (reference sequence). This CDR3 region has 14 residues.

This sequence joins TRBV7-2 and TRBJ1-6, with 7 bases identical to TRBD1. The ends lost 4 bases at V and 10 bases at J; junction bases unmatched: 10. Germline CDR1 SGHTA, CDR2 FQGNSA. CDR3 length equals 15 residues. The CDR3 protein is CASSWITGVDSPLHF. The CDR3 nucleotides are TGTGCCAGCAGCTGGATAACAGGGGTGGACTCACCCCTCCACTTT.

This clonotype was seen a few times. The CDR3 spells CASSLVPGPGEKLFF. DNA of the CDR3: TGTGCCAGCAGCTTAGTCCCCGGCCCAGGTGAAAAACTGTTTTTT. The V gene is TRBV7-9, the J gene TRBJ1-4; D unresolved. CDR1 is SEHNR and CDR2 is FQNEAQ in the germline V gene (reference sequence). The V end lost 1 base, the J end lost 7 bases, and 13 bases lay between the germline ends. The CDR3 runs 15 residues.

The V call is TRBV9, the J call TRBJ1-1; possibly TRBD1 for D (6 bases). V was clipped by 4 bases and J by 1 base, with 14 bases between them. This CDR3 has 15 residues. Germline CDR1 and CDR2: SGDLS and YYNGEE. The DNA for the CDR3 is TGTGCCAGCAGCCCCGGCCCCAGGGGGAACACTGAAGCTTTCTTT. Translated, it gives CASSPGPRGNTEAFF.

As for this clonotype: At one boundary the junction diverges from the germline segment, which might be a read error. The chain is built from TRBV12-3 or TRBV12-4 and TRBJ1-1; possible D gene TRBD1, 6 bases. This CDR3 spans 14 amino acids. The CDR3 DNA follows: TGTGCCAGCAGCTCAGGGGCGCCGAACGCTGAAGCTTTCTTT. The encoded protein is CASSSGAPNAEAFF.

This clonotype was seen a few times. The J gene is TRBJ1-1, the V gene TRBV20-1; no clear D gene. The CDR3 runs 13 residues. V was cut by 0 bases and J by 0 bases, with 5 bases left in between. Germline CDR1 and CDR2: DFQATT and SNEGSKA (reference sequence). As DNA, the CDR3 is TGCAGTGCTAGAGATTGGGTGAACACTGAAGCTTTCTTT. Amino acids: CSARDWVNTEAFF.

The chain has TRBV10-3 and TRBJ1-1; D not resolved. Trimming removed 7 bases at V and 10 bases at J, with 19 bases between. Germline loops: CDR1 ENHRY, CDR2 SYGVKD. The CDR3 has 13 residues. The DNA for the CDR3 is TGTGCCATCACCTCACCCCCGCACAGTAGAGCTTTCTTT. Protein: CAITSPPHSRAFF.

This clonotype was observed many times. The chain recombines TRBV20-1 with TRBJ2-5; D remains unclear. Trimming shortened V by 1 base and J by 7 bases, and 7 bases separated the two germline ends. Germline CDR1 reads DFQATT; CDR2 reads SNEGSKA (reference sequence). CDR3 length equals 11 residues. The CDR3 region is CSARGPRTQYF. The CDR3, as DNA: TGCAGTGCTAGAGGGCCCCGGACCCAGTACTTC.

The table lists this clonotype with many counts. CDR3 residues: CASRARASGIYEQYF. CDR3 DNA: TGTGCCTCTCGTGCTAGGGCTAGCGGGATTTACGAGCAGTACTTC. The rearrangement links TRBV27 to TRBJ2-5, with TRBD2 matching 9 bases. The end of the DNA is better explained by TRBJ2-7, so the J call may be wrong. CDR3 length: 15 residues. CDR1 and CDR2 from the germline V gene are MNHEY and SMNVEV (reference sequence).

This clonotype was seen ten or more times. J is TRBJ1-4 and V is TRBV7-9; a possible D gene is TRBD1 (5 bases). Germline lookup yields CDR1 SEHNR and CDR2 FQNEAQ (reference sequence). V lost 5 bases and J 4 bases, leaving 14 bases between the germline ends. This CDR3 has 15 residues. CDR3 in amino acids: CASSPGDGRNEKLFF. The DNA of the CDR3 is TGTGCCAGCAGCCCCGGGGACGGACGTAATGAAAAACTGTTTTTT.

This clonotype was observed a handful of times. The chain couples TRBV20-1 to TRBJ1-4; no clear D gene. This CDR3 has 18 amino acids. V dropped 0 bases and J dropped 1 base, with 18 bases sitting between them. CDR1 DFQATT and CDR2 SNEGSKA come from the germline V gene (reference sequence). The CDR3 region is CSARDGNLISGTNEKLFF. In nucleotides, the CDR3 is TGCAGTGCTAGAGATGGGAATTTGATCAGCGGAACTAATGAAAAACTGTTTTTT.

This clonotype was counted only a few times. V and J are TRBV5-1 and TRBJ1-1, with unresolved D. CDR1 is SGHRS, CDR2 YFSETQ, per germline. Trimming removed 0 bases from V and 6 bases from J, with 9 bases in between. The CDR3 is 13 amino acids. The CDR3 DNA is TGCGCCAGCAGCTTGGAGCCGCTAGCTGAAGCTTTCTTT. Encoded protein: CASSLEPLAEAFF.

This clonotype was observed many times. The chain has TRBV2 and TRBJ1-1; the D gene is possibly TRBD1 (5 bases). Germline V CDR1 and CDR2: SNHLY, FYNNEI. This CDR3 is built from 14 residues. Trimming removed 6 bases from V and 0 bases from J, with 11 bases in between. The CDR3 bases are TGTGCCAGCAGCGCGGGACGGCTGAACACTGAAGCTTTCTTT. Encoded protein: CASSAGRLNTEAFF.